The sequence of this T cell receptor beta chain was determined in a study of blood T cell repertoires in COVID-19. Study as a whole: Sample material is recorded as cDNA or gDNA derived from T cells, B-cell-depleted T cells, or PBMCs.

Original data processing: Amplification from reference gene primers served as the basis for estimated nucleated cell counts. Using immunoSEQ multiplex PCR, the repertoire was profiled, and TCRdb retains in-frame clones only, with some absent. That table gives V, J and clone size, and the DNA gave D and trimming. The data hold about 210,000 clones, with approximately 80% observed a single time. The cohort comprised adults aged about 18 to 89 years residing in approximately 22 US areas. This clonotype was obtained from a woman between 45 and 65 years old with acute COVID-19. The source material was PBMCs or T cells enriched from blood (not recorded which).

DNA of the CDR3: TGTGCCAGCAGCCGAGCACTTTTCTACGAGCAGTACTTC. Its protein is CASSRALFYEQYF. The chain uses TRBV27 and TRBJ2-7; D ambiguous. Trimming took 6 bases from V and 3 from J, leaving 12 bases between them. This CDR3 contains 13 residues. Germline V CDR1 and CDR2: MNHEY, SMNVEV (reference sequence).